A selection of T cell receptor beta chains follows, all from one sample in a study of regulatory T cells in long-lasting Graves disease. TCRdb independently ran MiXCR on the multiplex PCR reads; one entry per CDR3 protein. The data contain hundreds of thousands of distinct CDR3 sequences, roughly 13% of them singletons. These data also featured in a second study, about T cells in Graves' hyperthyroidism and ophthalmopathy.

The sequencing here drew on peripheral blood mononuclear cells (PBMCs), taken at new diagnosis, from a patient treated with antithyroid drugs. These receptors all come from a young man with Graves disease. CDR3s include the opening cysteine and the closing phenylalanine or tryptophan. D genes are given only for firm matches. Clone size is shown for a subset of rows, as once, few, many or a class of expanded clone.

TGTGCCAGCAGTCCCACCCCCTCACTAGCGGACACAGATACGCAGTATTTT | CASSPTPSLADTDTQYF | TRBV27 | many | TRBD2 | TRBJ2-3
TGTGCCAGCAGTGAAGCGAGAACTATTAGCGCATTGCAGTTCTTC | CASSEARTISALQFF | TRBV2 | many | NA | TRBJ2-1
TGCAGTGCTAGATATCCCCCAACGGGTGAGCAGTTCTTC | CSARYPPTGEQFF | TRBV20-1 | many | NA | TRBJ2-1
TGTGCCAGCAGCAAGACTCGGATTCGCACAGATACGCAGTATTTT | CASSKTRIRTDTQYF | TRBV3-1 | few | NA | TRBJ2-3
TGTGCCAGCAGCAAATGGACCGGGGAAGCTTTCTTT | CASSKWTGEAFF | TRBV9 | NA | NA | TRBJ1-1
TGTGCCAGCAGCCCCCGTCCCCTGACTAGCGGGGGACGCGATACGCAGTATTTT | CASSPRPLTSGGRDTQYF | TRBV7-9 | many | TRBD2 | TRBJ2-3
TGTGCCAGCAGCGTTATCAAGCGGGAGGCTCGAAGCTCCTACAATGAGCAGTTCTTC | CASSVIKREARSSYNEQFF | TRBV7-9 | NA | TRBD2 | TRBJ2-1
TGTGCCACAAATCGGCAGGGACACCGAACCTACGAGCAGTACTTC | CATNRQGHRTYEQYF | TRBV19 | NA | NA | TRBJ2-7
TGCAGTGCCCATAGGGGGGGCTTC | CSAHRGGF | TRBV20-1 | few | NA | TRBJ2-1
TGTGCCAGCCCTTCCCAGAACAGGGTACTTGGGGCCAACGTCCTGACTTTC | CASPSQNRVLGANVLTF | TRBV25-1 | many | NA | TRBJ2-6
TGCGCCAGCAGCTTGTATAGCGGGGAAGATACGCAGTATTTT | CASSLYSGEDTQYF | TRBV5-1 | many | TRBD2 | TRBJ2-3
TGTGCCAGCAGTTTGAATAACAGGGGTCTGTGGGGCTACACCTTC | CASSLNNRGLWGYTF | TRBV27 | many | TRBD1 | TRBJ1-2
TGTGCCAGCAGCTACGACAGGGAAGATGAAGGCTACACCTTC | CASSYDREDEGYTF | TRBV9 | NA | TRBD1 | TRBJ1-2
TGTGCCAGCAGCCCTACGGTGCCAGCGGGAGTCTCCTACGAGCAGTACTTC | CASSPTVPAGVSYEQYF | TRBV3-1 | NA | TRBD2 | TRBJ2-7
TGTGCCATCAGTGCGACTAGCGACTCCTACGAGCAGTACTTC | CAISATSDSYEQYF | TRBV10-3 | NA | TRBD2 | TRBJ2-7
TGTGCCAGTAGTCACCCCCTAGATGGACAGTTCAATCAGCCCCAGCATTTT | CASSHPLDGQFNQPQHF | TRBV19 | many | NA | TRBJ1-5
TGTGCCAGCTCACCAGAGGGACCCGCTACGGGTGAGCAGTTCTTC | CASSPEGPATGEQFF | TRBV18 | NA | NA | TRBJ2-1
TGTGCCAGCTGGAGAGGAGCGGGAGGGGATACGCCGTATTTT | CASWRGAGGDTPYF | TRBV6-1 | NA | TRBD2 | TRBJ2-3
TGTGCCAGCAGCCCGGACAGGGTTAATCAGCCCCAGCATTTT | CASSPDRVNQPQHF | TRBV18 | few | TRBD1 | TRBJ1-5
TGTGCCAGCAGTGTTTGGGGGCAAGGAGGGTACAATGAGCAGTTCTTC | CASSVWGQGGYNEQFF | TRBV6-2/TRBV6-3 | many | NA | TRBJ2-1
TGCGCCAGCAGCCAACTCAGGGGGCTCTTCATCAATGAGCAGTTCTTC | CASSQLRGLFINEQFF | TRBV4-1 | few | TRBD1 | TRBJ2-1
TGTGCCAGCAGGCGGACTAGCGGGAGGGCCGACATTCAGTACTTC | CASRRTSGRADIQYF | TRBV6-1 | few | TRBD2 | TRBJ2-4
TGCGCCAGCAGCTTGGAGGCTAGCGGGATTCGCGAGCAGTACTTC | CASSLEASGIREQYF | TRBV5-1 | many | TRBD2 | TRBJ2-7
TGTGCCAGCAGTTTACAGGGCCCCAACGAGCAGTACTTC | CASSLQGPNEQYF | TRBV27 | many | NA | TRBJ2-7
TGTGCCAGTAGTAGGGGAGGGCTATGGGCGGCGAGCACTGAAGCTTTCTTT | CASSRGGLWAASTEAFF | TRBV19 | many | NA | TRBJ1-1
TGTGCCAGTACCCTTGGGACTAGCGGGAAGACCGGGGAGCTGTTTTTT | CASTLGTSGKTGELFF | TRBV19 | few | TRBD2 | TRBJ2-2
TGTGCCAGCAGGCGGGGGACAGGGGGCAATCAGCCCCAGCATTTT | CASRRGTGGNQPQHF | TRBV12-3/TRBV12-4 | many | TRBD1 | TRBJ1-5
TGTGCCAGCAGCGGCCGGGACCCCGCCGGGGAGCTGTTTTTT | CASSGRDPAGELFF | TRBV12-3/TRBV12-4 | many | NA | TRBJ2-2
TGTGCCAGCAGCTTAGATCAGGCAGGGTTTCAGACCCAGTACTTC | CASSLDQAGFQTQYF | TRBV11-2 | many | NA | TRBJ2-5
TGTGCCCCCCCAGGGGCGGGAGGGAAGTTC | CAPPGAGGKF | TRBV12-3/TRBV12-4 | few | TRBD2 | TRBJ2-4
TGTGCCAGCCAACAGGGTGGAGCGTACGAGCAGTACTTC | CASQQGGAYEQYF | TRBV28 | many | NA | TRBJ2-7
TGCAGTGCTAGAGATTGGACAGCCCGGCGAGAAAAACTGTTTTTT | CSARDWTARREKLFF | TRBV20-1 | many | NA | TRBJ1-4
TGTGCCAGCAGTTACACCTCGGGGTCCGGGTTCGAGCAGTACTTC | CASSYTSGSGFEQYF | TRBV6-5 | many | NA | TRBJ2-7
TGCAGTGCTAGTGACCAACTGTCCCTTGAGGGCTACACCTTC | CSASDQLSLEGYTF | TRBV20-1 | NA | NA | TRBJ1-2
TGTGCCTGGGAGAGTGTAGGGGATTCGGGGTACGAGCAGTACTTC | CAWESVGDSGYEQYF | TRBV30 | many | NA | TRBJ2-7
TGTGCCAGCAGGGGAAGGAACACCATATATTTT | CASRGRNTIYF | TRBV9 | NA | NA | TRBJ1-3
TGTGCCAGCAGACCTCCACGATCCTACAATGAGCAGTTCTTC | CASRPPRSYNEQFF | TRBV28 | many | NA | TRBJ2-1
TGTGCCAGCAGCCCCCGTGGGACCCACTCGCGTGGCTACACCTTC | CASSPRGTHSRGYTF | TRBV12-3/TRBV12-4 | NA | NA | TRBJ1-2
TGTGCCTGGAGTAGGGACGGTGACACAGATACGCAGTATTTT | CAWSRDGDTDTQYF | TRBV30 | few | NA | TRBJ2-3
TGTGCCAGCCTCCAAGGGACGGTTTACTACGAGCAGTACTTC | CASLQGTVYYEQYF | TRBV6-1 | many | NA | TRBJ2-7
TGTGCCGGACTGGACCTCATGAACACTGAAGCTTTCTTT | CAGLDLMNTEAFF | TRBV12-3/TRBV12-4 | many | NA | TRBJ1-1
TGTGCCAGCAGTCGGGAGGGAAGGCCAACTAATGAAAAACTGTTTTTT | CASSREGRPTNEKLFF | TRBV7-9 | many | NA | TRBJ1-4
TGCAGTGCTGTAATCCGAAACTATGGCTACACCTTC | CSAVIRNYGYTF | TRBV20-1 | many | NA | TRBJ1-2
TGTGCCAGCAGCGTAGAAGGGGTCTCCTACGAGCAGTACTTC | CASSVEGVSYEQYF | TRBV9 | NA | NA | TRBJ2-7
TGCGCCAGCAGTACTTCTAGGCTGAACACTGAAGCTTTCTTT | CASSTSRLNTEAFF | TRBV10-1 | NA | NA | TRBJ1-1
TGTGCCAGCAGTGACTCGGGACTAGCGGGAGGGATAGCGCAGTATTTT | CASSDSGLAGGIAQYF | TRBV6-4 | NA | TRBD2 | TRBJ2-3
TGTGCCAGCAGCTCTGGACTGGACACAGATACGCAGTATTTT | CASSSGLDTDTQYF | TRBV11-2 | many | NA | TRBJ2-3
TGTGCCATCAGTGGGTCGGAGCAAGAGACCCAGTACTTC | CAISGSEQETQYF | TRBV10-3 | many | NA | TRBJ2-5
TGTGCCAGCAGTGAGCCGCTAGCGGGGGGACAAGAGACCCAGTACTTC | CASSEPLAGGQETQYF | TRBV25-1 | NA | TRBD2 | TRBJ2-5
TGTGCCAGCAGCTTAACGGGAGCCACAGGAGATACGCAGTATTTT | CASSLTGATGDTQYF | TRBV7-3 | many | NA | TRBJ2-3
TGCAGTGCCAGGGGGGGGCTCGAGCAGGAGACCCAGTACTTC | CSARGGLEQETQYF | TRBV20-1 | many | NA | TRBJ2-5
TGTGCCAGCAGCTTGGGACTAGCGGGAACAAATGAGCAGTTCTTC | CASSLGLAGTNEQFF | TRBV11-3 | many | TRBD2 | TRBJ2-1
TGTGCCAGCGACCGACAGACTAGCAATCAGCCCCAGCATTTT | CASDRQTSNQPQHF | TRBV28 | many | NA | TRBJ1-5
TGTGCCAGCAGTTACTCGGGCAGGCTCACTGAAGCTTTCTTT | CASSYSGRLTEAFF | TRBV6-5 | many | NA | TRBJ1-1
TGTGCCAGCAGCCAAGAGGCCCTTAGCGGGAGGGCCCAAGAGACCCAGTACTTC | CASSQEALSGRAQETQYF | TRBV3-1 | many | TRBD2 | TRBJ2-5